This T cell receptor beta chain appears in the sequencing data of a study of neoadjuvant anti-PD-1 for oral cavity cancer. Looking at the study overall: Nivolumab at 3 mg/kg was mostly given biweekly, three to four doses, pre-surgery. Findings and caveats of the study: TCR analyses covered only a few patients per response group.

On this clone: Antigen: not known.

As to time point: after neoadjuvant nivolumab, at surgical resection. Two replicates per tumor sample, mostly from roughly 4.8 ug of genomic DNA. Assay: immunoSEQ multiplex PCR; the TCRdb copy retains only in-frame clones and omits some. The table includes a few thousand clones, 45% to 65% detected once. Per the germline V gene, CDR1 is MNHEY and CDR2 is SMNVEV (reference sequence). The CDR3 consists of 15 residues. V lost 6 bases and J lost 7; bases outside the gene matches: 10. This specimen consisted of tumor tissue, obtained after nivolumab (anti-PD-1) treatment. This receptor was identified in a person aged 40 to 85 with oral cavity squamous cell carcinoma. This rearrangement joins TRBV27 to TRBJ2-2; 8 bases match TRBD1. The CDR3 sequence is CASRRDRIGIGELFF. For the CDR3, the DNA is TGTGCCAGCAGACGGGACAGGATAGGAATCGGGGAGCTGTTTTTT.